Listed here is a single T cell receptor beta chain. This clone's antigen is unknown. No much larger clonotype is one base removed from it; base qualities were not supplied. V is cut by 6 bases and J by 0 bases, and the space between the germline ends is 9 bases. CDR1 and CDR2 are drawn from the germline V gene: MNHEY, SVGAGI. Including the terminal cysteine and phenylalanine, the CDR3 comprises 14 residues. The sequence is cut down to CDR3 DNA, 42 bases in frame from base 1. Explained via the paper, the time point label denotes: about 28 days (+/-7) after the second vaccine dose. AZD1222 recipients whose second dose came at about 4 weeks and those whose second dose came at about 12 weeks were combined into one group, since spike-specific TCR depth and breadth did not differ between the two schedules. Vaccinee samples were obtained from the UK trials COV001 and COV002, which included a single-blind randomized controlled phase 2/3 trial of AZD1222 (ChAdOx1 nCoV-19) in healthy adults. For TCRbeta chain sequencing, PBMC samples were collected from trial participants at day 0 and at day 28 after the second dose.

The CDR3 regions of human TCRbeta chains were subjected to immunosequencing. The authors' pipeline ran thus. TCRs in the repertoires were matched against a reference library of SARS-CoV-2-specific TCRs that had been generated with the MIRA antigen-specificity platform. Breadth was defined as the fraction of unique TCRs that were SARS-CoV-2-associated. Depth was defined as the fraction of total T cells that were SARS-CoV-2-associated. Using the MIRA data, each spike-specific TCR was assigned both to the spike region to which the TCR was reactive and to a CD4 or CD8 class. Log10-transformed breadth and depth values were compared by one-way ANOVA with Sidak's multiple comparisons tests. Drawn from immuneACCESS, this table holds only the in-frame rearrangements with V and J called that TCRdb kept. Clones are partly lost; checked studies trace under half to an unresolved V gene and leave the rest unexplained. V, J and clone size were drawn from that table, and D and trimming were deduced from the DNA. Present in this sample are approximately 210,000 clones, roughly 92% of which were seen just once. The ten largest clones take up around 3.5% of the sample.

This entry belongs to a study of T cell responses to AZD1222 COVID-19 vaccine (dated by TCRdb to about 2021). About the full investigation: A total of 233 trial participants underwent TCR sequencing, of whom some 200 had received two doses of AZD1222 and around 25 had received two doses of the MenACWY control vaccine. Trial participants were enrolled by age into 18-55, 56-69 and 70-plus year subgroups, with roughly 160, 29 and 62 TCR-sequenced participants respectively.

Findings and caveats that apply to the study as a whole: Conclusions about previously exposed vaccinees are limited because only a handful of AZD1222 recipients were SARS-CoV-2 seropositive at baseline. Most participants were white British and females outnumbered males, and the authors suggested that clonal diversity may have been underestimated. The 56-69-year group was small, and its depth increase did not reach significance, likely because of low power. A significant rise in spike-specific TCR breadth and depth was observed after two AZD1222 doses relative to day 0 and relative to MenACWY recipients. CD4 TCRs associated with the vaccine covered the entire spike protein, and the dominant responses were in regions 160-218 and 743-854. Because no day 14 peak-response samples were available, the repertoires could be characterized only after the peak T cell response. Reportedly, almost half of the unique spike-specific TCRs recognized epitopes lying outside the regions that are mutated in the B.1.351 and B.1.1.7 variants.

The input for sequencing was peripheral blood, taken 28 days after the second AZD1222 dose. The chain was built from TRBV6-5 and TRBJ1-5; the D region possibly corresponds to TRBD1 (5 bases align). This receptor was identified in an adult who received the AZD1222 COVID-19 vaccine. CDR3 reads: CASRTDYSNQPQHF. The nucleotide sequence is given as TGTGCCAGCAGGACAGACTATAGCAATCAGCCCCAGCATTTT.